Sequencing of this TCR beta chain was carried out in a study of Tregs in tolerant kidney transplant recipients. This clone was recorded a few times. Its antigen is undetermined. Produced via immunoSEQ multiplex PCR; TCRdb's table is partial and in-frame only. Among around 50,000 clones, roughly 90% were seen once, and the ten largest hold around 16%. Study-level results: Donor-specific Treg expansion exceeded global Treg expansion in tolerant patients, suggesting antigen drive. Nucleotide sequences could not be compared across some patients' samples due to primer changes. Biological reproducibility was not directly addressed, but technical replication error appeared minimal.

This CDR3 has 14 amino acids. The J segment lost 5 bases and the V segment lost 6 bases, leaving 4 bases of the junction unmatched. Germline V gene data show CDR1 as MRHNA and CDR2 as SNTAGT. Related graft donors supplied nonmyeloablative bone marrow transplants, and mixed chimerism was transient. The TCR was taken from a human patient who received a combined kidney and bone marrow transplant. A share of the T cells may be of graft donor origin. The gene calls are TRBV6-4 and TRBJ2-1; 10 nucleotides match TRBD2. Specimen: CD8+ T cells from blood (PBMCs), collected 12 months after the transplant. The CDR3 spells CASSSGGENNEQFF. The CDR3 DNA reads as TGTGCCAGCAGCAGCGGGGGGGAAAACAATGAGCAGTTCTTC.